The next 7 T cell receptor beta chains were all read from a single sample in a study of blood T cell repertoires in COVID-19. Sequenced by immunoSEQ multiplex PCR; TCRdb stores in-frame clones only, minus some. Of around 130,000 clones listed, about 88% were seen once; the top ten hold about 2.5%. The sequencing sample was made of PBMCs or T cells enriched from blood (not recorded which). These TCRs come from a woman between 45 and 65 years old who had recovered from COVID-19.

V usage is TRBV10-1 and J usage is TRBJ1-1; tentatively, D is TRBD1 (5 bases). With 5 bases removed from V and 1 base from J, the gap between germline ends came to 11 bases. Germline CDR1 reads WNHNN; CDR2 reads SYGVQD (reference sequence). CDR3 size: 14 residues. The CDR3 sequence: CASSPNDRNTEAFF. As DNA, the CDR3 is TGCGCCAGCAGTCCAAATGACAGGAACACTGAAGCTTTCTTT.

The rearrangement links TRBV3-1 (or the pseudogene TRBV3-2) to TRBJ1-3; a weak D match, TRBD1 (6 bases). This CDR3 has 14 amino acids. V was pared by 5 bases and J by 1 base, with 9 bases between. Germline CDR1 is LGHDT and CDR2 is YNNKEL (reference sequence). DNA of the CDR3: TGTGCCAGCAGCTCCGGGACATCTGGAAACACCATATATTTT. It codes for CASSSGTSGNTIYF.

The V call is TRBV13, the J call TRBJ1-6, with a tentative D call TRBD1 (6 bases). CDR3 size: 15 residues. Per the germline V gene, CDR1 is PRHDT and CDR2 is FYEKMQ (reference sequence). V lost 0 bases and J lost 7, with 10 bases in between. Written as DNA, the CDR3 is TGTGCCAGCAGCTTAGGCGACAGGTGGAATTCACCCCTCCACTTT. Amino acid sequence: CASSLGDRWNSPLHF.

The chain has TRBV4-3 and TRBJ2-3; TRBD2 is a possible D gene (5 bases). Germline V lookup: CDR1 LGHNA, CDR2 YSLEER. Trimming stripped 6 bases from V and 1 base from J, with 14 bases between. CDR3 size: 15 residues. Here the CDR3 DNA reads TGCGCCAGCAGACAAACCCCCGGGGGCACAGATACGCAGTATTTT. It encodes CASRQTPGGTDTQYF.

The CDR3 DNA is TGTGCCTGGAGACGGGACAGAGTATTAAATTCACCCCTCCACTTT. Translation gives CAWRRDRVLNSPLHF. The chain combines TRBV30 with TRBJ1-6; TRBD1 matches at 7 bases. CDR3 length: 15 amino acids. Germline CDR1 is GTSNPN and CDR2 is SVGIG (reference sequence). V lost 3 bases to trimming and J lost 7 bases; unmatched junction nucleotides: 9. Full variable domain (rest looked up from reference TRBV30 and TRBJ1-6): SQTIHQWPATLVQPVGSPLSLECTVEGTSNPNLYWYRQAAGRGLQLLFYSVGIGQISSEVPQNLSASRPQDRQFILSSKKLLLSDSGFYLCAWRRDRVLNSPLHFGNGTRLTVT.

This rearrangement joins TRBV4-1 to TRBJ1-1, with no clear D. The germline CDR1 and CDR2 sequences are MGHRA and YSYEKL. The CDR3 is 13 amino acids. V was pared by 3 bases and J by 8 bases, with 13 bases between. CDR3 loop: CASSQDWGREAFF. CDR3 nucleotides: TGCGCCAGCAGCCAGGACTGGGGAAGGGAAGCTTTCTTT.

The chain joins TRBV19 to TRBJ1-1, with unresolved D. V shed 5 bases and J shed 6 bases, with 13 bases lying between them. The CDR3 is 13 amino acids. Germline CDR1 LNHDA, CDR2 SQIVND (reference sequence). The CDR3 sequence: CASSLASGAEAFF. DNA of the CDR3: TGTGCCAGTAGTCTTGCCTCGGGAGCTGAAGCTTTCTTT.